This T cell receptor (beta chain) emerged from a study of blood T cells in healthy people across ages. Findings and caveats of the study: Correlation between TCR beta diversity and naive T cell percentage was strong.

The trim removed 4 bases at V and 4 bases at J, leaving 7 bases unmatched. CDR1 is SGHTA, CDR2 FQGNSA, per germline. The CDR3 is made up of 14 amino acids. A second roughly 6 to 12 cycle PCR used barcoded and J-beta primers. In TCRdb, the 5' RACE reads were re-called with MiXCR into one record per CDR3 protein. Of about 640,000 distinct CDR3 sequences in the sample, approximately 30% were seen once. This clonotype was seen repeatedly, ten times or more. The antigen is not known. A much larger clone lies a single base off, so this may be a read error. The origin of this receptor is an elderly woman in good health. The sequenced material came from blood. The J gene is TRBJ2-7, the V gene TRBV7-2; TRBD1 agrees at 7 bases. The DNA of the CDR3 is TGTGCCAGCAGCTGCGACAGGGATTTGTACGAGCAGTACTTC. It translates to CASSCDRDLYEQYF.